Listed below are T cell receptor beta chains from one sample, sequenced in a study of CD8 T cells in ankylosing spondylitis. TCRdb reprocessed the 5' RACE reads via MiXCR and lists one record per CDR3 protein. Among just under 350,000 distinct CDR3 sequences, roughly 14% were seen once, and the ten largest hold 0.9% to 1.2%. Specimen: blood, either unsorted or a sorted T cell fraction (not recorded which). Receptor source: a male donor with ankylosing spondylitis or in good health (not recorded which). Each CDR3 is given with its conserved first and last residue. The order of the fields is CDR3 protein, J gene, D gene, V gene. The D gene is left open where the match is weak.

CDR3 protein: CASSYTSGSTTDTQYF
J gene: TRBJ2-3
D gene: TRBD2
V gene: TRBV5-1

CDR3 protein: CASSSYETQYF
J gene: TRBJ2-5
D gene: .
V gene: TRBV12-3/TRBV12-4

CDR3 protein: CASSLAERWGDTQYF
J gene: TRBJ2-3
D gene: .
V gene: TRBV12-3/TRBV12-4

CDR3 protein: CASSLGTGIRAYEQYF
J gene: TRBJ2-7
D gene: TRBD1
V gene: TRBV28

CDR3 protein: CASSLGQSEKLFF
J gene: TRBJ1-4
D gene: TRBD1
V gene: TRBV12-3/TRBV12-4

CDR3 protein: CASSAGWEQFF
J gene: TRBJ2-1
D gene: .
V gene: TRBV5-5

CDR3 protein: CASSVDSFQETQYF
J gene: TRBJ2-5
D gene: .
V gene: TRBV9

CDR3 protein: CASSRRGPDEKLFF
J gene: TRBJ1-4
D gene: .
V gene: TRBV4-2

CDR3 protein: CASSLRGGQDNEQFF
J gene: TRBJ2-1
D gene: .
V gene: TRBV18

CDR3 protein: CASSFDGTYTGELFF
J gene: TRBJ2-2
D gene: .
V gene: TRBV7-9

CDR3 protein: CASCLSNQPQHF
J gene: TRBJ1-5
D gene: .
V gene: TRBV12-3/TRBV12-4

CDR3 protein: CASSLEAGVIMDGYTF
J gene: TRBJ1-2
D gene: .
V gene: TRBV27